This entry is about one T cell receptor beta chain. These data come from a study of blood T cell repertoires in COVID-19. At the level of the study: T cells, B-cell-depleted T cells, or PBMCs provided the cDNA or gDNA that served as material.

TCRdb's copy holds only in-frame clones and misses some; the assay was immunoSEQ multiplex PCR. The sample has 200,000 to 250,000 clones, 75% to 90% seen once; the top ten hold about 2.5%. There are 13 residues in the CDR3. V was pared by 1 base and J by 4 bases, with 5 bases between. J is TRBJ2-1 and V is TRBV12-3 or TRBV12-4; D is unclear. This TCR came from a man aged 25-45 years with COVID-19, enrolled during active disease. Sequences were obtained from peripheral blood. The chain's CDR3 is CASSLGGYNEQFF. The CDR3 DNA follows: TGTGCCAGCAGTTTAGGAGGATACAATGAGCAGTTCTTC.